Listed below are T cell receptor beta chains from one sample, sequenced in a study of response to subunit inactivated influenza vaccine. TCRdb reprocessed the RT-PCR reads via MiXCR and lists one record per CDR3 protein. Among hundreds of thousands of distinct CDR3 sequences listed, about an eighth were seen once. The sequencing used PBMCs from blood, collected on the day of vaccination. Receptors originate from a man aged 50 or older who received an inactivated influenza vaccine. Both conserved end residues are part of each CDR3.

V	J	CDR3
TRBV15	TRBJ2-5	CATSRGEGRETQYF
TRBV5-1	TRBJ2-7	CASSFREAHYEQYF
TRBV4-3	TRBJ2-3	CASSQEWLAGDTQYF
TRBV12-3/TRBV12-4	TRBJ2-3	CASSPYRGRSTDTQYF
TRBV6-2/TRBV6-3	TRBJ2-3	CASSGIGLAGVDTQYF
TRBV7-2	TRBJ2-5	CASRSGLAGRVETQYF
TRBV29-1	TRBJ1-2	CSVEAGSGVGGYTF
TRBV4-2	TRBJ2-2	CASSQDPGQFPGELFF
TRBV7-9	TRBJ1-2	CASSLGQGPLYGYTF
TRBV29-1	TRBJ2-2	CSGKGLADTGELFF
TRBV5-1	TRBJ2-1	CASSYSSARRNEQFF
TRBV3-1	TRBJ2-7	CASSFTGNAYEQYF
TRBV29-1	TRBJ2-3	CSVELGRGGFVDTQYF
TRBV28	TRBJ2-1	CASRSTSRPEGEQFF
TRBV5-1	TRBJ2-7	CASSPGAGQQNEQYF
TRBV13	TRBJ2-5	CASSFGPTQETQYF
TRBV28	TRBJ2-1	CASSLGTSVVYNEQFF
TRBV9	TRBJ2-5	CASSLAPWETQYF
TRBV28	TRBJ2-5	CASSRIQETQYF
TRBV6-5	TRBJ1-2	CASSYTQGNYGYTF
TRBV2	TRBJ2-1	CACRLAGLSYNEQFF
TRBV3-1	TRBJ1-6	CASSQDFGRSSYNSPLHF
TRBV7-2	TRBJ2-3	CASSFGGANTDTQYF
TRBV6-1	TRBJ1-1	CASSPRDSRNTEAFF
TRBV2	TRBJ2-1	CASSAGGTYNEQFF
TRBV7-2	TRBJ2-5	CASSLASGRQTQYF
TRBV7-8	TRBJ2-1	CASSQGHPGQFF
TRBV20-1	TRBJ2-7	CSARLAGRTYEQYF
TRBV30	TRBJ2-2	CAWNRVGQGYTGELFF
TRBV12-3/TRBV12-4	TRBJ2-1	CASRGRRGRLEQFF
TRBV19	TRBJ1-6	CASSTDRENSPLHF
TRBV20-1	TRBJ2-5	CSASSRWLAGDETQYF
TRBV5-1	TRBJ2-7	CASTWGAGGNYEQYF
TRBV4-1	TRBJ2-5	CASSQVWWETQYF
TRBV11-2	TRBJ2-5	CASSWTGPTKETQYF
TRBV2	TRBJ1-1	CASSESGPGPTEAFF
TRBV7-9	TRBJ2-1	CASSLRGLAGSYNEQFF
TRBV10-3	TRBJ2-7	CAIKSRASGASYEQYF
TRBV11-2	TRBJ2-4	CASSSGFRDSNHIQYF
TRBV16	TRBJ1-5	CASSQTRSNQPQHF
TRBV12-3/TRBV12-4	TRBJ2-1	CASSLRLENEQFF
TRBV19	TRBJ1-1	CASSIKRTNTEAFF
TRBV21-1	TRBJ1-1	CASSKSRGPYTEAFF